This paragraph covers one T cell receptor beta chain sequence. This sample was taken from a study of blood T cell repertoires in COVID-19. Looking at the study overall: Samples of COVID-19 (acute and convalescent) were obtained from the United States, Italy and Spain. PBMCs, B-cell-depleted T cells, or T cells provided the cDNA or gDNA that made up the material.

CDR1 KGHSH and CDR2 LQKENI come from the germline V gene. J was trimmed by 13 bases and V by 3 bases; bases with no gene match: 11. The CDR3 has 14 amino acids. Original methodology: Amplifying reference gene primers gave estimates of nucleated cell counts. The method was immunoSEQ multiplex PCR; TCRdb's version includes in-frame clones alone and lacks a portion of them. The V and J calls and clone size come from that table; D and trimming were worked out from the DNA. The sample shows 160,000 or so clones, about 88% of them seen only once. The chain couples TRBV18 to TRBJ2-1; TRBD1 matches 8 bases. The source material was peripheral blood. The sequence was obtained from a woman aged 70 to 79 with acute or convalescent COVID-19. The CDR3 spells CASSPDSGQGGQFF. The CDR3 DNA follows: TGTGCCAGCTCACCCGACAGCGGACAGGGTGGACAGTTCTTC.